The rows below give T cell receptor beta chains drawn from one sample of a study of regulatory T cells in long-lasting Graves disease. TCRdb re-derived calls from the multiplex PCR reads in MiXCR, one entry per CDR3 protein. The sample carries roughly 400,000 distinct CDR3 sequences, 21% recorded once. The specimen was peripheral blood mononuclear cells (PBMCs), collected when the disease was refractory, from a patient treated with antithyroid drugs. All receptors come from a female donor with Graves disease. Both conserved end residues are part of each CDR3. Fields, in order: V gene, clone size, D gene, J gene, CDR3 length, CDR3 DNA, CDR3 protein. D genes are given only for firm matches. Where a row states a size, it is once, few, many or the class of an expanded clone; other rows omit it.

>TRBV27|many|TRBD2|TRBJ2-2|17
TGTGCCAGCAGTTTATATGGAGCGGGAGGGAACACCGGGGAGCTGTTTTTT
CASSLYGAGGNTGELFF
>TRBV12-3/TRBV12-4|many|-|TRBJ2-5|14
TGTGCCAGCAGTTCCGAACTAGTGTCAGAGACCCAGTACTTC
CASSSELVSETQYF
>TRBV28|many|TRBD1|TRBJ1-2|15
TGTGCCAGCAGCAAACTTGGGGACAGCAGATATGGCTACACCTTC
CASSKLGDSRYGYTF
>TRBV13|-|-|TRBJ2-2|15
TGTGCCAGCAGCTCGACTCAGGGGCCCACCGGGGAGCTGTTTTTT
CASSSTQGPTGELFF
>TRBV28|many|-|TRBJ2-2|14
TGTGCCAGCACAGACACGACGAACACCGGGGAGCTGTTTTTT
CASTDTTNTGELFF
>TRBV28|few|-|TRBJ1-5|14
TGTGCCAGCAGCCTTTTGGGGGTACAACAGCCCCAGCATTTT
CASSLLGVQQPQHF
>TRBV7-9|-|TRBD2|TRBJ2-7|17
TGTGCCAGCAGCTTAGTTAGCGGGAGGCAGAGCTCCTACGAGCAGTACTTC
CASSLVSGRQSSYEQYF
>TRBV27|many|-|TRBJ2-7|15
TGTGCCAGCAGTTACAGGGCTCCCTCCCCCTACGAGCAGTACTTC
CASSYRAPSPYEQYF
>TRBV7-9|-|TRBD2|TRBJ2-2|16
TGTGCCAGCAGCCCGGGACTAGCGGGAGTTCCCGGGGAGCTGTTTTTT
CASSPGLAGVPGELFF
>TRBV6-2/TRBV6-3|-|-|TRBJ1-5|14
TGTGCCAGCAGGGAGGGGTCAGGGGCGCAGCCCCAGCATTTT
CASREGSGAQPQHF
>TRBV9|-|TRBD1|TRBJ1-4|13
TGTGCCAGCAGTCCCAGGGGGCGGGAAGAACTGTTTTTT
CASSPRGREELFF
>TRBV28|few|TRBD2|TRBJ2-3|13
TGTGCCAGCAGTTTAGTTAGCGGGAGGGCCGAGTATTTT
CASSLVSGRAEYF
>TRBV7-6|-|TRBD1|TRBJ1-6|15
TGTGCCAGCAGCTTGGGGACAGGGATTAATTCACCCCTCCACTTT
CASSLGTGINSPLHF
>TRBV29-1|many|-|TRBJ2-7|12
TGCAGCGCCCGATGGAGCTCCTACGAGCAGTACTTC
CSARWSSYEQYF
>TRBV18|many|-|TRBJ2-5|13
TGTGCCAGCTCACCAACAGGGCCAGAGACCCAGTACTTC
CASSPTGPETQYF
>TRBV12-3/TRBV12-4|-|TRBD1|TRBJ1-2|13
TGTGCCATCCTGAAAGACAGGGGGTATGGCTACACCTTC
CAILKDRGYGYTF
>TRBV9|many|-|TRBJ1-2|12
TGTGCCAGCAGCGTTCCAGGATATGGCTACACCTTC
CASSVPGYGYTF
>TRBV13|many|TRBD1|TRBJ1-6|16
TGTGCCAGCAGCTTATGGGACAGAGCCTATAATTCACCCCTCCACTTT
CASSLWDRAYNSPLHF
>TRBV4-1|-|-|TRBJ1-5|15
TGCGCCAGCAGCCAAGAGTTGAATCCCAATCAGCCCCAGCATTTT
CASSQELNPNQPQHF
>TRBV27|-|-|TRBJ1-6|15
TGTGCCAGCAGTTGTACCGACAGGACTAATTCACCCCTCCACTTT
CASSCTDRTNSPLHF
>TRBV20-1|-|TRBD2|TRBJ2-5|16
TGCAGTGCTAAGGGCGGGACTAGCGGGGGCCAAGAGACCCAGTACTTC
CSAKGGTSGGQETQYF
>TRBV11-2|-|TRBD1|TRBJ1-2|17
TGTGCCAGCAGCCCTCCCGGGACAGGGTCAGCTAACTATGGCTACACCTTC
CASSPPGTGSANYGYTF
>TRBV20-1|-|TRBD2|TRBJ2-7|13
TGCAGTCGCGGGAGGGAGCTAAACTACGAGCAGTACTTC
CSRGRELNYEQYF
>TRBV12-3/TRBV12-4|many|TRBD1|TRBJ1-2|14
TGTGCCAGCAGTACCGGGGACAGCTACTATGGCTACACCTTC
CASSTGDSYYGYTF
>TRBV6-1|-|TRBD1|TRBJ1-4|15
TGTGCCAGCAGGGAGTGGGGGGGACAGTCTGAAAAACTGTTTTTT
CASREWGGQSEKLFF
>TRBV2|many|-|TRBJ1-2|14
TGTGCCAGCAAACCCCAGACAGTCAACTATGGCTACACCTTC
CASKPQTVNYGYTF
>TRBV7-9|few|-|TRBJ2-4|14
TGTGCCAGCAGCTTATCCAGCGGTGAAAACATTCAGTACTTC
CASSLSSGENIQYF
>TRBV3-1|-|-|TRBJ2-5|13
TGTGCCAGCAGCCGCTCAGGAGGGGAGACCCAGTACTTC
CASSRSGGETQYF
>TRBV7-3|few|TRBD2|TRBJ2-5|15
TGTGCCAGCAGCTTAAAAGCGGGGACTCAAGAGACCCAGTACTTC
CASSLKAGTQETQYF
>TRBV20-1|few|-|TRBJ1-1|12
TGCAGTGCGGACGAGACAGGTTTGTCGGCTTTCTTT
CSADETGLSAFF
>TRBV5-1|-|TRBD1|TRBJ2-5|15
TGCGCCAGCAGCACCGGACAGGGGGCCAGGGAGACCCAGTACTTC
CASSTGQGARETQYF
>TRBV29-1|-|TRBD1|TRBJ2-7|11
TGCAGCGTGGGACAGGGGCGAGAGCAGTACTTC
CSVGQGREQYF
>TRBV7-9|few|-|TRBJ2-1|11
TGTGCCAGCAGCTTAGCTTATGAGCAGTTCTTC
CASSLAYEQFF
>TRBV20-1|-|-|TRBJ1-1|14
TGCAGTGCTAGCGGCCGGGACTCTGGGGAAATAGCTCTCTTT
CSASGRDSGEIALF
>TRBV11-2|-|TRBD2|TRBJ2-3|15
TGTGCCAGCAGCTTAGAAGCGGGAGCCTCAGATACGCAGTATTTT
CASSLEAGASDTQYF